The clone carrying this T cell receptor (beta chain) has a single count. Generated by immunoSEQ multiplex PCR, the TCRdb table keeps only in-frame clones and is missing some. The sample has about 98,000 clones, about 80% seen once; the top ten hold 3.5% to 5%. These data belong to a study of blood T cell repertoires in COVID-19. The CDR3 has 16 amino acids. The V call is TRBV1, the J call TRBJ2-2; TRBD2 reflects the table's D call only, with no check against the DNA. TRBV1 is an annotated pseudogene. This TCR came from a man aged 55 to 69 with acute or convalescent COVID-19. Sequenced input: peripheral blood. CDR3: CTSSQDLIANAGELFF. DNA for the CDR3: TGCACCAGCAGCCAAGATTTGATAGCGAATGCCGGGGAGCTGTTTTTT.